This entry is about one T cell receptor (beta chain). This entry is derived from a study of blood T cell repertoires in COVID-19. Across the whole study: Spain, Italy and the United States supplied samples that represented acute and convalescent COVID-19. Nucleic acid was either cDNA or gDNA, and it came from T cells, B-cell-depleted T cells, or PBMCs.

Deletions cut 3 bases from V and 5 bases from J, with 14 bases between. Germline V CDR1 and CDR2: SGHAT, FQNNGV. This CDR3 contains 14 residues. In the authors' methods: Reference gene primer amplification in the assay estimated nucleated cell counts. Using immunoSEQ multiplex PCR, the repertoire was profiled, and TCRdb retains in-frame clones only, with some absent. V and J calls plus clone size are reproduced from that table; the DNA served to infer D and trimming. The sample holds around 130,000 clones, 82% seen once. The chain couples TRBV11-2 to TRBJ2-7, with D possibly TRBD1 on 6 matching bases. Sequenced: peripheral blood. The sequence derives from a human donor in a cohort sampled during active COVID-19. CDR3: CASSFPSGDHEQYF. CDR3 coding DNA: TGTGCCAGCAGCTTCCCCTCAGGGGACCACGAGCAGTACTTC.